What follows are 32 T cell receptor beta chains derived from one specimen sequenced in a study of CD8+ T cells in alopecia areata. Indicated treatment: oral pan-JAK inhibitor, 5-10 mg twice daily. Investigators isolated RNA and reverse transcribed it into cDNA to act as the sequencing template. Assay used: immunoSEQ multiplex PCR; TCRdb lists only in-frame clones, some missing. The data show hundreds of thousands of clones, with more than 30% seen just once and roughly 0.45% held by the top ten. Here the sequenced sample was CD4+ T cells sorted from blood, taken around week 30, from a patient treated with tofacitinib. The source is a human donor with alopecia areata.

With regard to this clone: Sequence at one end of the junction differs from germline and may be a read error. In the same sample, other DNA sequences code for this CDR3. V usage is TRBV30 and J usage is TRBJ2-3, with 10 bases matching TRBD2. From germline, CDR1 is GTSNPN and CDR2 SVGIG (reference sequence). The CDR3 has 16 residues. The CDR3 region is CAWKREGSLSTDTQYF. CDR3 in DNA: TGTGCTTGGAAGCGGGAGGGATCCCTCTCCACAGATACGCAGTATTTT. The full variable domain, completed using reference TRBV30 and TRBJ2-3, is SQTIHQWPATLVQPVGSPLSLECTVEGTSNPNLYWYRQAAGRGLQLLFYSVGIGQISSEVPQNLSASRPQDRQFILSSKKLLLSDSGFYLCAWKREGSLSTDTQYFGPGTRLTVL.

The chain uses TRBV4-1 and TRBJ2-7, with TRBD2 as a possible D gene (5 bases). V was clipped by 6 bases and J by 3 bases, with 12 bases between them. The V gene's germline CDR1 is MGHRA and CDR2 YSYEKL. CDR3 length equals 13 residues. CDR3 DNA sequence: TGCGCCAGCAGTGTCCTCGGAGGCTACGAGCAGTACTTC. Its protein is CASSVLGGYEQYF.

The J gene is TRBJ1-2, the V gene TRBV5-1; a weak D match, TRBD1 (6 bases). Germline CDR1 is SGHRS and CDR2 is YFSETQ. The CDR3 has 16 amino acids. The V end was cut by 3 bases, the J end by 4 bases, with 19 bases between. The CDR3 reads CASSSEHRANSYGYTF. The CDR3 DNA sequence: TGCGCCAGCAGCTCAGAACACAGGGCTAACTCCTATGGCTACACCTTC.

This clone was seen a handful of times. The chain is built from TRBV13 and TRBJ2-7, with a weak D call TRBD2 (6 bases). The V end was cut by 5 bases, the J end by 9 bases, with 17 bases between. The CDR3 loop spans 13 amino acids. CDR1 is PRHDT, CDR2 FYEKMQ, per germline (reference sequence). CDR3 bases: TGTGCCAGCAGCCCGAGGCAGGGAGGAAGGCAGTACTTC. Residues: CASSPRQGGRQYF.

V gene TRBV14 combines with J gene TRBJ1-2, with D tentatively TRBD1 (5 bases). V was clipped by 1 base and J by 4 bases, with 19 bases between them. The CDR3 spans 17 residues. Germline V CDR1 and CDR2: SGHDN, FVKESK. Here the CDR3 reads CASSQAIFAGESYGYTF. CDR3 DNA sequence: TGTGCCAGCAGCCAAGCGATCTTTGCGGGGGAAAGCTATGGCTACACCTTC.

The V and J genes are TRBV4-2 and TRBJ2-2; 7 bases line up with TRBD1. The germline V gene has CDR1 LGHNA and CDR2 YNFKEQ. J lost 0 bases, V lost 4 bases, and 8 bases had no gene match. This CDR3 has 17 amino acids. The CDR3 DNA is TGTGCCAGCAGCCCCAGACTGGGACAGACGAACACCGGGGAGCTGTTTTTT. This encodes CASSPRLGQTNTGELFF.

V gene TRBV7-8 combines with J gene TRBJ2-7; TRBD1 or TRBD2 may be the D gene (5 bases each). From germline, CDR1 is SGHVS and CDR2 FQNEAQ. This CDR3 has 15 amino acids. V was pared by 0 bases and J by 1 base, with 10 bases between. The CDR3 is CASSLAPGRSYEQYF. Here the CDR3 DNA reads TGTGCCAGCAGCTTAGCGCCAGGGAGATCCTACGAGCAGTACTTC. The variable domain in full, with the rest retrieved from reference TRBV7-8 and TRBJ2-7, is GAGVSQSPRYKVAKRGQDVALRCDPISGHVSLFWYQQALGQGPEFLTYFQNEAQLDKSGLPSDRFFAERPEGSVSTLKIQRTQQEDSAVYLCASSLAPGRSYEQYFGPGTRLTVT.

The chain joins TRBV25-1 to TRBJ1-4, with 7 bases matching TRBD1. Germline V gene data show CDR1 as MGHDK and CDR2 as SYGVNS. The CDR3 covers 13 residues. The CDR3 spells CAARRTGGEKLFF. DNA for the CDR3: TGTGCAGCCCGCAGGACAGGTGGGGAAAAACTGTTTTTT.

This rearrangement joins TRBV30 to TRBJ1-6; no definite D call. CDR1 is GTSNPN, CDR2 SVGIG, per germline (reference sequence). V shed 0 bases and J shed 10 bases, with 13 bases lying between them. CDR3 length equals 14 residues. The CDR3 DNA reads as TGTGCCTGGAGTGTATACAGCTTTGGGTCACCCCTCCACTTT. This codes for CAWSVYSFGSPLHF. Full variable domain (outside the CDR3, taken from reference TRBV30 and TRBJ1-6): SQTIHQWPATLVQPVGSPLSLECTVEGTSNPNLYWYRQAAGRGLQLLFYSVGIGQISSEVPQNLSASRPQDRQFILSSKKLLLSDSGFYLCAWSVYSFGSPLHFGNGTRLTVT.

The rearrangement uses TRBV19 and TRBJ1-2; D not resolved. Per germline, CDR1 LNHDA and CDR2 SQIVND (reference sequence). CDR3 length equals 14 residues. V was clipped by 0 bases and J by 6 bases, with 11 bases between them. The CDR3: CASSIDPTWNGYTF. The CDR3 region has the DNA TGTGCCAGTAGTATAGACCCGACGTGGAATGGCTACACCTTC.

This clone was seen at least ten times. The chain recombines TRBV11-2 with TRBJ1-2; unclear D gene. The CDR3 runs to 12 residues. The germline gives CDR1 SGHAT, CDR2 FQNNGV. The V and J ends lost 6 bases and 0 bases respectively, with 5 bases between them. CDR3 sequence reads: CASRSTNYGYTF. The CDR3 bases are TGTGCCAGCAGAAGCACTAACTATGGCTACACCTTC.

This clone was seen a handful of times. The V gene is TRBV7-2, the J gene TRBJ1-3, with 10 bases matching TRBD1. Germline lookup yields CDR1 SGHTA and CDR2 FQGNSA. The CDR3 has 16 residues. Trimming took 1 base from V and 6 from J; bases not matched to a gene: 6. The CDR3 nucleotides read TGTGCCAGCAGCTTAGGTGGGACAGGGGCCCTAAACACCATATATTTT. This codes for CASSLGGTGALNTIYF.

The chain uses TRBV30 and TRBJ2-2; tentative D call: TRBD1 (7 bases). CDR1 is GTSNPN, CDR2 SVGIG, per germline (reference sequence). V gave up 3 bases and J gave up 6 bases, with 14 bases separating them. The CDR3 is 14 amino acids. The CDR3 is CAWRWRGRAGELFF. The CDR3 DNA sequence: TGTGCCTGGAGATGGAGGGGGCGCGCCGGGGAGCTGTTTTTT.

This clone is judged medium-sized. V usage is TRBV5-1 and J usage is TRBJ2-3; TRBD2 aligns across 8 bases. V shed 4 bases, J shed 2 bases, and the junction held 6 bases outside the gene matches. The CDR3 spans 15 residues. CDR1 and CDR2 (germline): SGHRS, YFSETQ. The CDR3 DNA follows: TGCGCCAGCAGCCGTACTAGCGGCCACACAGATACGCAGTATTTT. This encodes CASSRTSGHTDTQYF.

This clone has just a few counts. The J gene is TRBJ1-4, the V gene TRBV29-1; D might be TRBD1 (5 bases). The V gene lost 3 bases and the J gene lost 12 bases, with 11 bases spanning the gap. In germline, CDR1 is SQVTM, CDR2 ANQGSEA. This CDR3 is built from 11 residues. The chain's CDR3 is CSVERWGELFF. DNA of the CDR3: TGCAGCGTTGAGCGGTGGGGGGAACTGTTTTTT. Drawing the rest from reference TRBV29-1 and TRBJ1-4, the complete variable domain is SAVISQKPSRDICQRGTSLTIQCQVDSQVTMMFWYRQQPGQSLTLIATANQGSEATYESGFVIDKFPISRPNLTFSTLTVSNMSPEDSSIYLCSVERWGELFFGSGTQLSVL.

The J gene is TRBJ1-1, the V gene TRBV7-6; D possibly corresponds to TRBD1 (5 bases). CDR3 length equals 14 residues. V was shortened by 5 bases and J by 4 bases, with 14 bases between the two germline ends. The germline gives CDR1 SGHVS, CDR2 FNYEAQ. This CDR3 reads CASSLTPGLTEAFF. The CDR3 DNA reads as TGTGCCAGCAGCCTTACTCCAGGGCTCACTGAAGCTTTCTTT.

This clone turned up a few times. The V and J genes are TRBV19 and TRBJ1-1; D is possibly TRBD1 (6 bases). The CDR3 is made up of 15 amino acids. Germline loops: CDR1 LNHDA, CDR2 SQIVND (reference sequence). The V gene lost 5 bases and the J gene lost 1 base, with 14 bases spanning the gap. The CDR3 DNA follows: TGTGCCAGTAGTCCCCTGGGGGCCCCGAACACTGAAGCTTTCTTT. Its protein is CASSPLGAPNTEAFF.

This rearrangement joins TRBV7-2 to TRBJ1-2, with 8 bases aligning to TRBD1. This CDR3 is 15 amino acids long. Germline V lookup: CDR1 SGHTA, CDR2 FQGNSA. V was clipped by 2 bases and J by 4 bases; unmatched bases: 6. The CDR3 DNA is TGTGCCAGCAGCTTAAACGACAGGGGCGCCTATGGCTACACCTTC. Translating it yields CASSLNDRGAYGYTF.

There are a few counts of this clone. The CDR3 is CASSLYSAGELFF. The CDR3 bases are TGTGCCAGCAGCTTGTATAGCGCCGGGGAGCTGTTTTTT. The chain carries TRBV5-6 and TRBJ2-2; TRBD2 is a possible D gene (5 bases). From germline, CDR1 is SGHDT and CDR2 YYEEEE. This CDR3 has 13 residues. Trimming cost V 1 base and J 6 bases, with 7 bases left between them.

This clone was detected a few times. This chain connects TRBV30 to TRBJ2-3; the D gene is possibly TRBD1 (6 bases). V lost 0 bases, J lost 4 bases, and 8 bases lay in between. This CDR3 comprises 13 residues. Germline CDR1 GTSNPN, CDR2 SVGIG (reference sequence). CDR3 sequence reads: CAWSVPGADTQYF. The CDR3 DNA follows: TGTGCCTGGAGTGTACCAGGGGCAGATACGCAGTATTTT. Using reference TRBV30 and TRBJ2-3 for the parts outside the CDR3, the full variable domain is SQTIHQWPATLVQPVGSPLSLECTVEGTSNPNLYWYRQAAGRGLQLLFYSVGIGQISSEVPQNLSASRPQDRQFILSSKKLLLSDSGFYLCAWSVPGADTQYFGPGTRLTVL.

This clone was seen only a few times. The chain couples TRBV7-9 to TRBJ2-7, with a weak D call TRBD2 (5 bases). The CDR3 contains 14 residues. CDR1 and CDR2 from the germline V gene are SEHNR and FQNEAQ (reference sequence). V lost 1 base and J lost 7, with 14 bases in between. As DNA, the CDR3 is TGTGCCAGCAGCTTAGATTCGGGGTTGAGGGAGCAGTACTTC. Translated: CASSLDSGLREQYF.

The gene calls are TRBV19 and TRBJ1-1; D is perhaps TRBD1 (5 bases). The CDR3 runs to 16 residues. CDR1 and CDR2 (germline): LNHDA, SQIVND (reference sequence). Trimming left V 9 bases short and J 1 base short, with 21 bases between. CDR3 DNA: TGTGCCAGCTCACCCTTGGCAGGGCAGAGGAACACTGAAGCTTTCTTT. Translated, it gives CASSPLAGQRNTEAFF. Based on the CDR3 plus reference TRBV19 and TRBJ1-1, the full variable domain is DGGITQSPKYLFRKEGQNVTLSCEQNLNHDAMYWYRQDPGQGLRLIYYSQIVNDFQKGDIAEGYSVSREKKESFPLTVTSAQKNPTAFYLCASSPLAGQRNTEAFFGQGTRLTVV.

The chain uses TRBV4-2 and TRBJ2-1; D could derive from TRBD1 or TRBD2 (5 bases each). V was cut by 0 bases and J by 7 bases, with 13 bases left in between. In germline, CDR1 is LGHNA, CDR2 YNFKEQ. The CDR3 loop spans 15 amino acids. The CDR3 region is CASSQEGDFLNEQFF. In DNA form, the CDR3 reads TGTGCCAGCAGCCAAGAGGGGGATTTCTTAAATGAGCAGTTCTTC.

The chain combines TRBV30 with TRBJ1-1, with D possibly being TRBD1 (6 bases). Germline V gene data show CDR1 as GTSNPN and CDR2 as SVGIG (reference sequence). The CDR3 has 14 residues. Trimming pared 3 bases from V and 7 bases from J, leaving 18 bases between. In nucleotides, the CDR3 is TGTGCCTGGAGCCGTTTCACAGGGAGCTTTGAAGCTTTCTTT. This codes for CAWSRFTGSFEAFF.

This clone was observed a handful of times. The chain links TRBV14 to TRBJ2-6; D call uncertain. This CDR3 is 14 amino acids long. The V end lost 6 bases, the J end lost 1 base, and 7 bases lay between the germline ends. The V gene's germline CDR1 is SGHDN and CDR2 FVKESK. CDR3 sequence reads: CASRRNSGANVLTF. CDR3 DNA sequence: TGTGCCAGCAGGAGGAATTCTGGGGCCAACGTCCTGACTTTC. Using reference TRBV14 and TRBJ2-6 for the parts outside the CDR3, the full variable domain is EAGVTQFPSHSVIEKGQTVTLRCDPISGHDNLYWYRRVMGKEIKFLLHFVKESKQDESGMPNNRFLAERTGGTYSTLKVQPAELEDSGVYFCASRRNSGANVLTFGAGSRLTVL.

This clone came up many times. The chain carries TRBV27 and TRBJ1-2; D unclear. The germline V gene encodes CDR1 MNHEY and CDR2 SMNVEV (reference sequence). Trimming left V 6 bases short and J 5 bases short, with 10 bases between. The CDR3 has 12 residues. This CDR3 is CASRTGTYGYTF. For the CDR3, the DNA is TGTGCCAGCAGGACGGGAACATATGGCTACACCTTC.

The gene calls are TRBV14 and TRBJ1-6; TRBD1 agrees at 7 bases. The CDR3 sequence is 15 residues long. Germline V lookup: CDR1 SGHDN, CDR2 FVKESK. V gave up 7 bases and J gave up 7 bases; unmatched junction bases: 10. The CDR3 DNA follows: TGTGCCAGCACCCCAGGGGGTTCATGGAATTCACCCCTCCACTTT. This gives the protein CASTPGGSWNSPLHF.

This clone has more than one count but fewer than ten. The J gene is TRBJ2-3, the V gene TRBV5-1; no clear D gene. The CDR3 extends over 15 amino acids. Trimming removed 0 bases at V and 4 bases at J, with 12 bases between. CDR1 SGHRS and CDR2 YFSETQ come from the germline V gene. CDR3 amino acids: CASSLAPGPADTQYF. The DNA for the CDR3 is TGCGCCAGCAGCTTGGCCCCAGGACCGGCAGATACGCAGTATTTT.

The rearrangement links TRBV2 to TRBJ2-3, with TRBD2 matching 14 bases. In germline, CDR1 is SNHLY, CDR2 FYNNEI. This CDR3 contains 15 residues. V trimming: 6 bases; J trimming: 4 bases; junction bases outside the gene matches: 3. CDR3 bases: TGTGCCAGCAGGGGACTAGCGGGGGAACCAGATACGCAGTATTTT. It yields the protein CASRGLAGEPDTQYF.

V usage is TRBV7-9 and J usage is TRBJ2-5; TRBD1 might be the D (5 bases). Trimming shortened V by 1 base and J by 1 base, and 10 bases separated the two germline ends. The CDR3 runs to 15 residues. Per germline, CDR1 SEHNR and CDR2 FQNEAQ (reference sequence). CDR3 nucleotides: TGTGCCAGCAGCTTAGAAGGGGCTTTCCAAGAGACCCAGTACTTC. Translated: CASSLEGAFQETQYF. The full variable domain, its missing parts supplied by reference TRBV7-9 and TRBJ2-5, is DTGVSQNPRHKITKRGQNVTFRCDPISEHNRLYWYRQTLGQGPEFLTYFQNEAQLEKSRLLSDRFSAERPKGSFSTLEIQRTEQGDSAMYLCASSLEGAFQETQYFGPGTRLLVL.

The genes are TRBV18 and TRBJ2-1; no clear D. The CDR3 runs to 14 residues. Germline V gives CDR1 KGHSH, CDR2 LQKENI. Trimming removed 2 bases from V and 1 base from J, with 6 bases in between. In DNA form, the CDR3 reads TGTGCCAGCTCACCAGAGAGGTCCTACAATGAGCAGTTCTTC. The encoded protein is CASSPERSYNEQFF.

This chain connects TRBV6-1 to TRBJ2-7, with D possibly TRBD2 on 6 matching bases. Between the trimmed V and J ends, which lost 0 bases and 2 bases, there was a span of 11 bases. The CDR3 runs 15 residues. Germline values: CDR1 MNHNS, CDR2 SASEGT. The CDR3 region is CASSEAVWGAYEQYF. CDR3 nucleotide sequence: TGTGCCAGCAGTGAAGCTGTGTGGGGGGCCTACGAGCAGTACTTC.